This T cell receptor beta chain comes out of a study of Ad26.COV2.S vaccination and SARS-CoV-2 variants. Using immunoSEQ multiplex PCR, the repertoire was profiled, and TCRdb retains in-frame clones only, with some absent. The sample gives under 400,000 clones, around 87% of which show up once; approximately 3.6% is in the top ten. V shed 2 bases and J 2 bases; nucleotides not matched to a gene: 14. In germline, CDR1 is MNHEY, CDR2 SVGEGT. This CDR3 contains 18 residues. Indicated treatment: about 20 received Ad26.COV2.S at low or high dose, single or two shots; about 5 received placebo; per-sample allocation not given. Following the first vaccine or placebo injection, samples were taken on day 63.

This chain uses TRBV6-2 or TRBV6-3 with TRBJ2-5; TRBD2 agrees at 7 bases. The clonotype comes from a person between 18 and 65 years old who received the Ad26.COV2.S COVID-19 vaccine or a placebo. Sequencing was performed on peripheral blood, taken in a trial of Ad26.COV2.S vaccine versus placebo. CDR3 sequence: CASSYRAGTTAKQETQYF. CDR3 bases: TGTGCCAGCAGTTACAGGGCCGGGACTACCGCAAAACAAGAGACCCAGTACTTC.